This T cell receptor (beta chain) was recorded in a study of technical replicates of blood from a handful of donors. Only in-frame clones appear in the TCRdb table, and some are missing; sequencing was by immunoSEQ multiplex PCR. The sample has just under 100,000 clones, 95% seen once. V lost 1 base and J 8 bases, leaving 7 bases between the germline ends. CDR3 length: 12 amino acids. Germline values: CDR1 SEHNR, CDR2 FQNEAQ (reference sequence). This receptor was obtained from a human donor in good health. This chain uses TRBV7-9 with TRBJ2-3; a possible D gene is TRBD2 (6 bases). The sample was T cells isolated from PBMCs. The CDR3: CASSLGGATQYF. CDR3 nucleotides: TGTGCCAGCAGCTTAGGCGGGGCTACGCAGTATTTT.